This T cell receptor (beta chain) was sequenced for a study of regulatory T cells in long-lasting Graves disease. Combining iRepertoire HTBI primers with Arm-PCR of CDR3 regions, the authors built TCR beta libraries. One entry per CDR3 protein results from TCRdb running MiXCR on the multiplex PCR reads. Of 650,000 to 700,000 distinct CDR3 sequences listed, 30% are singletons. As to time point: persistent/refractory GD, antithyroid drugs over 5 years with positive TRAb. The authors made the TCR library using RNA they extracted from PBMCs. The germline V gene encodes CDR1 SEHNR and CDR2 FQNEAQ (reference sequence). The CDR3 contains 19 residues. Trimming removed 5 bases from V and 1 base from J; junction bases left unmatched: 16.

Sequences were derived from peripheral blood mononuclear cells (PBMCs), sampled when the disease was refractory, from a patient treated with antithyroid drugs. The clonotype originates from a female donor with Graves disease. The chain is built from TRBV7-9 and TRBJ2-2; 7 bases are shared with TRBD1. This CDR3 reads CASSPRARKGQRNTGELFF. CDR3 bases: TGTGCCAGCAGCCCGCGGGCCCGGAAGGGACAGCGGAACACCGGGGAGCTGTTTTTT.